Each of the 11 T cell receptor beta chains below was sequenced from the same sample in a study of sequential checkpoint blockade in melanoma. Profiling relied on immunoSEQ multiplex PCR, and the TCRdb table lists in-frame clones only, not all of them. The repertoire has roughly 18,000 clones, under 65% of them found once; the top ten carry roughly a sixth. Regarding treatment: randomized to nivolumab then ipilimumab (arm A) or the reverse (arm B). The starting material was CD8+ T cells sorted from blood (inferred from file names), obtained from a patient given nivolumab and ipilimumab in sequence. The source of these receptors is a human donor with melanoma.

The rearrangement joins TRBV28 to TRBJ1-6, with TRBD1 as a possible D gene (6 bases). V was clipped by 7 bases and J by 7 bases, with 14 bases between them. Germline V gene data show CDR1 as MDHEN and CDR2 as SYDVKM. This CDR3 region has 14 residues. As DNA, the CDR3 is TGTGCCAGCAATAATGGGGACACCAATTCACCCCTCCACTTT. Its translation: CASNNGDTNSPLHF.

This chain links TRBV10-3 with TRBJ2-1; 11 bases map to TRBD2. Germline CDR1 reads ENHRY; CDR2 reads SYGVKD. V lost 4 bases to trimming and J lost 2 bases; unmatched junction nucleotides: 1. The CDR3 consists of 15 residues. CDR3 nucleotide sequence: TGTGCCATCAGTGGGGGACTAGCGGCCTACAATGAGCAGTTCTTC. Amino acid sequence: CAISGGLAAYNEQFF.

V usage is TRBV5-1 and J usage is TRBJ2-7; no clear D gene. The CDR3 runs to 14 residues. Germline values: CDR1 SGHRS, CDR2 YFSETQ. V was trimmed by 0 bases and J by 0 bases, leaving 7 bases between them. The CDR3 here is CASSLGLGSYEQYF. The CDR3 region has the DNA TGCGCCAGCAGCTTGGGACTCGGCTCCTACGAGCAGTACTTC.

This clone was found once. This chain connects TRBV6-5 to TRBJ1-1; D gene uncertain. The V gene lost 2 bases and the J gene lost 0 bases, with 7 bases spanning the gap. Germline V CDR1 and CDR2: MNHEY, SVGAGI. CDR3 length: 14 amino acids. The CDR3 spells CASSYTVLNTEAFF. CDR3 bases: TGTGCCAGCAGTTACACAGTCTTGAACACTGAAGCTTTCTTT.

The rearrangement links TRBV9 to TRBJ1-4; TRBD1 aligns across 8 bases. V lost 3 bases to trimming and J lost 8 bases; unmatched junction nucleotides: 6. CDR3 length equals 14 residues. In germline, CDR1 is SGDLS, CDR2 YYNGEE. For the CDR3, the DNA is TGTGCCAGCAGCGGAGGACAGGGAAGAGAAAAACTGTTTTTT. Translating it yields CASSGGQGREKLFF.

The rearrangement links TRBV5-4 to TRBJ2-7; D is uncertain. This CDR3 spans 14 amino acids. The V end lost 5 bases, the J end lost 4 bases, and 16 bases lay between the germline ends. Germline V gene lookup returns CDR1 SGHNT and CDR2 YYREEE (reference sequence). The CDR3 region has the DNA TGTGCCAGCAGTCCCACGACTCAAGAGTACGAGCAGTACTTC. Amino acids: CASSPTTQEYEQYF.

The gene calls are TRBV4-2 and TRBJ2-2; 9 bases match TRBD2. The germline V gene has CDR1 LGHNA and CDR2 YNFKEQ. The CDR3 extends over 16 amino acids. Trimming removed 1 base from V and 6 bases from J; junction bases left unmatched: 6. In nucleotides, the CDR3 is TGTGCCAGCAGCCAAGGGCTAGCGGGAATCGCCGGGGAGCTGTTTTTT. Protein sequence: CASSQGLAGIAGELFF.

This clone was recorded once. The CDR3 reads CASSQDRVGYTF. Here the CDR3 DNA reads TGTGCCAGCAGCCAGGACAGGGTAGGCTACACCTTC. The rearrangement uses TRBV6-5 and TRBJ1-2, with TRBD1 identical over 8 bases. Unmatched junction bases numbered 5, after V lost 6 bases and J lost 8 bases. Germline V CDR1 and CDR2: MNHEY, SVGAGI. This CDR3 is built from 12 residues.

CDR3 loop: CASSPLGLALTHEQYF. The CDR3 DNA reads as TGTGCCAGCAGTCCATTGGGACTAGCGCTTACCCACGAGCAGTACTTC. This chain uses TRBV28 with TRBJ2-5, with 10 bases identical to TRBD2. The tail of the sequence fits TRBJ2-7 better, so the J call may be wrong. Per germline, CDR1 MDHEN and CDR2 SYDVKM. CDR3 length equals 16 residues.

In this sample, this clone turned up a few times. V is TRBV7-9 and J is TRBJ1-1, with 7 bases lining up with TRBD1. The CDR3 spans 15 residues. The junction had 9 bases not matched to a gene; V was cut back by 5 bases and J by 3 bases. The germline V gene encodes CDR1 SEHNR and CDR2 FQNEAQ (reference sequence). The CDR3 spells CASSQGEGAYTEAFF. CDR3 nucleotide sequence: TGTGCCAGCAGCCAAGGTGAGGGGGCATACACTGAAGCTTTCTTT.

This clone was detected only a few times. J is TRBJ1-2 and V is TRBV7-9; 8 nucleotides line up with TRBD1. The germline gives CDR1 SEHNR, CDR2 FQNEAQ (reference sequence). V lost 3 bases, J lost 4 bases, and 7 bases stayed unmatched. This CDR3 comprises 15 residues. In DNA, the CDR3 is TGTGCCAGCAGCTTGGAGGACAGGGAAAGCTATGGCTACACCTTC. It encodes CASSLEDRESYGYTF.